Presented here are 7 T cell receptor beta chains from one specimen sequenced in a study of blood T cell repertoires in COVID-19 (dated by TCRdb to between 2020 and 2021). The library was built by means of the immunoSEQ multiplex PCR assay. The clones in this table, taken by TCRdb from immuneACCESS, are in-frame only. Not every clone is retained; where verified, under half of the shortfall comes from an unresolved V gene, and the cause of the rest is unknown. This sample comprises 200,000 to 300,000 clones, about nine tenths of them detected only once. Of the sample, 2% to 2.5% falls within the top ten clones. The sequencing sample was made of PBMCs or T cells enriched from blood (not recorded which). These receptors were taken from a woman in her 40s with acute COVID-19.

This clone has only a few counts. The J gene is TRBJ1-3, the V gene TRBV2; D unresolved. The CDR3 is made up of 14 amino acids. V gave up 4 bases and J gave up 9 bases, with 16 bases separating them. Germline V gene data show CDR1 as SNHLY and CDR2 as FYNNEI. The CDR3 here is CASSVVKTRSTIYF. DNA for the CDR3: TGTGCCAGCAGTGTGGTGAAAACGCGGAGCACCATATATTTT.

The chain combines TRBV24-1 with TRBJ2-3; the D gene is possibly TRBD1 (7 bases). Per germline, CDR1 KGHDR and CDR2 SFDVKD. The V and J ends lost 4 bases and 5 bases respectively, with 18 bases between them. The CDR3 runs to 16 residues. CDR3 region: CATSEQTGTAGDTQYF. As DNA, the CDR3 is TGTGCCACCAGTGAGCAGACCGGGACAGCGGGAGATACGCAGTATTTT.

The chain couples TRBV4-3 to TRBJ2-3; maybe TRBD2 (6 bases). Germline V gives CDR1 LGHNA, CDR2 YSLEER. Deletions cut 0 bases from V and 3 bases from J, with 10 bases between. The CDR3 is 15 amino acids. The CDR3 protein is CASSQEGLATDTQYF. The CDR3, as DNA: TGCGCCAGCAGCCAAGAGGGTCTAGCGACAGATACGCAGTATTTT.

This clone was seen a single time. V is TRBV5-1 and J is TRBJ2-6; maybe TRBD1 (6 bases). Germline values: CDR1 SGHRS, CDR2 YFSETQ. The germline V and J ends were trimmed by 0 bases and 2 bases, with 6 bases remaining between them. The CDR3 consists of 15 residues. The CDR3 DNA sequence: TGCGCCAGCAGCTTGGACAGGGCTGGGGCCAACGTCCTGACTTTC. This encodes CASSLDRAGANVLTF.

The chain carries TRBV29-1 and TRBJ2-2; 7 bases map to TRBD1. This CDR3 is built from 13 residues. Germline V gives CDR1 SQVTM, CDR2 ANQGSEA. V was pared by 7 bases and J by 2 bases, with 4 bases of the junction left unmatched. CDR3 DNA sequence: TGCAGCGCCGACAGGGTCAACACCGGGGAGCTGTTTTTT. Protein: CSADRVNTGELFF.

The J gene is TRBJ1-2, the V gene TRBV5-1; possibly TRBD1 for D (5 bases). This CDR3 has 12 amino acids. Germline CDR1 SGHRS, CDR2 YFSETQ. V was trimmed by 0 bases and J by 11 bases, leaving 11 bases between them. The CDR3 is CASSLVTGSYTF. The CDR3 bases are TGCGCCAGCAGCTTGGTCACAGGTTCTTACACCTTC. The whole variable domain, filled in from reference TRBV5-1 and TRBJ1-2, reads KAGVTQTPRYLIKTRGQQVTLSCSPISGHRSVSWYQQTPGQGLQFLFEYFSETQRNKGNFPGRFSGRQFSNSRSEMNVSTLELGDSALYLCASSLVTGSYTFGSGTRLTVV.

The chain is built from TRBV7-2 and TRBJ1-2, with D possibly TRBD1 on 6 matching bases. Trimming left V 1 base short and J 8 bases short, with 17 bases between. Germline CDR1 and CDR2: SGHTA and FQGNSA. CDR3 length equals 15 residues. The chain's CDR3 is CASSLVHFNRDGYTF. CDR3 DNA: TGTGCCAGCAGCTTAGTCCATTTTAACAGGGACGGCTACACCTTC.